This T cell receptor (beta chain) was sequenced in a study of technical replicates of blood from several donors listed by TCRdb under 2017. Libraries were prepared through the immunoSEQ multiplex PCR assay. The table was pulled from immuneACCESS by TCRdb, which kept in-frame rearrangements only. Such tables lose some clones; where checked, under half of the loss comes from unresolved V genes, and the rest has no known cause. A total of roughly 79,000 clones appear in this sample, 85% to 95% of them only once. The ten largest clones take up less than 0.5% of the sample. About this clone: This clone's antigen is unknown. No much larger clone exists at a distance of one base, and base qualities are not known.

Measured from the cysteine to the phenylalanine, the CDR3 is 15 residues long. The read is trimmed to its CDR3 DNA, 45 bases read in frame from base 1. The V end gives up 1 base and the J end 1 base, leaving 4 bases in the junction not matched to a gene. CDR1 and CDR2 are read off the germline V gene as SGHDT and YYEEEE. This sequence uses TRBV5-6 and TRBJ1-1; 7 central nucleotides agree with TRBD1. Sequencing input: T cells isolated from PBMCs. The TCR sequence derives from a human donor in good health. The nucleotides are TGTGCCAGCAGCTTGTACGGGACAGCGAACACTGAAGCTTTCTTT. This codes for CASSLYGTANTEAFF. Where the CDR3 stops, the reference TRBV5-6 and TRBJ1-1 genes take over; the full variable domain is DAGVTQSPTHLIKTRGQQVTLRCSPKSGHDTVSWYQQALGQGPQFIFQYYEEEERQRGNFPDRFSGHQFPNYSSELNVNALLLGDSALYLCASSLYGTANTEAFFGQGTRLTVV.